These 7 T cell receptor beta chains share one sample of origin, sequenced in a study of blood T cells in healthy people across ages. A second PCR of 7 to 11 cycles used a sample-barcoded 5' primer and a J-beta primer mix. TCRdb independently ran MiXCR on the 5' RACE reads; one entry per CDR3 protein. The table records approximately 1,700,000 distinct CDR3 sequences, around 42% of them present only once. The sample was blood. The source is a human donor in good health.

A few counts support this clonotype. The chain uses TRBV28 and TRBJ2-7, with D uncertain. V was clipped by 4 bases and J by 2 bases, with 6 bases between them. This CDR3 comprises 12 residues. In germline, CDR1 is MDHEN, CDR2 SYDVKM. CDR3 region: CASSYLAYEQYF. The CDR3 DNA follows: TGTGCCAGCAGTTATCTGGCCTACGAGCAGTACTTC.

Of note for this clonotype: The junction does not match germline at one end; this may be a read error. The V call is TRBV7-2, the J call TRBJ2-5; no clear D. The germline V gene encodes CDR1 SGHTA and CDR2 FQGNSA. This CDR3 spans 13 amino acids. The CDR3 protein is CAGSLVYLETQYF. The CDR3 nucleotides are TGTGCCGGCAGCTTAGTTTATCTAGAGACCCAGTACTTC.

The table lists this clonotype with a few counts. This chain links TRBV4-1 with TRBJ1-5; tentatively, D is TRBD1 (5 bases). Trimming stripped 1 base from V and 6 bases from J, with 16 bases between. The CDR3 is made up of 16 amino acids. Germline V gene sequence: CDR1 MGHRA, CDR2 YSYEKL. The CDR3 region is CASSQGGTAYVQPQHF. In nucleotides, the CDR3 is TGCGCCAGCAGCCAAGGAGGGACGGCGTATGTTCAGCCCCAGCATTTT.

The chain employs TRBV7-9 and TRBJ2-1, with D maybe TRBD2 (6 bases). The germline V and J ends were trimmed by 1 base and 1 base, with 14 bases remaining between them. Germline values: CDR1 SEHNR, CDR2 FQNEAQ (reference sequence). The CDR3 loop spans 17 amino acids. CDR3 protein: CASSLGVLALSYNEQFF. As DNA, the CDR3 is TGTGCCAGCAGCTTAGGGGTTCTAGCGTTATCCTACAATGAGCAGTTCTTC.

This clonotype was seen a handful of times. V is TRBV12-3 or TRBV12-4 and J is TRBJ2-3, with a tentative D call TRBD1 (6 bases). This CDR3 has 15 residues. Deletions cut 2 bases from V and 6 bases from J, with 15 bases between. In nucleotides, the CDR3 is TGTGCCAGCAGTTTATGGGACAACCAGGAGGATACGCAGTATTTT. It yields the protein CASSLWDNQEDTQYF.

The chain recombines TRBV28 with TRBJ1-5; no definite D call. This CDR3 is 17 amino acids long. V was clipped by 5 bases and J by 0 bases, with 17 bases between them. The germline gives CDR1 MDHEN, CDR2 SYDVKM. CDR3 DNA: TGTGCCAGCAGTACGAATACGGAAGTTTATAGCAATCAGCCCCAGCATTTT. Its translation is CASSTNTEVYSNQPQHF.

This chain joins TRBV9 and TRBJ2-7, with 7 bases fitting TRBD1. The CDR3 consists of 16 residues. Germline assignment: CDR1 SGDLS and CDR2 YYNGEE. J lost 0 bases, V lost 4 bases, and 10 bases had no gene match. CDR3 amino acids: CASSPRDSPSSYEQYF. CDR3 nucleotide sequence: TGTGCCAGCAGCCCGAGGGACAGTCCGAGCTCCTACGAGCAGTACTTC.